In its sample, the clone carrying this T cell receptor beta chain was seen many times. Its antigen is undetermined. This specimen comes from a study of blood T cells in healthy people across ages. Donors each provided ten milliliters of peripheral blood. Study results and caveats: A roughly linear fall in TCR beta diversity per million T cells was seen with increasing age.

Through a sample-barcoded 5' primer and a J-beta primer mix, a second PCR was run for roughly 6 to 11 cycles. Every cDNA was tagged by a template-switch adaptor with 12 random nucleotides. Using its own MiXCR run on the 5' RACE reads, TCRdb lists one record per CDR3 protein. The data show some 900,000 distinct CDR3 sequences, around 26% seen once. This TCR derives from a woman older than 75 in good health. Source material: blood.

The CDR3 nucleotides are TGTGCCAGCAGCCAAGAGTACCTCCGCCCCTCGACTAACTATGGCTACACCTTC. This encodes CASSQEYLRPSTNYGYTF. This sequence joins TRBV3-1 and TRBJ1-2, with D unresolved. This CDR3 has 18 amino acids. V was trimmed by 0 bases and J by 0 bases, leaving 17 bases between them. CDR1 and CDR2 (germline): LGHDT, YNNKEL (reference sequence). The whole variable domain, filled in from reference TRBV3-1 and TRBJ1-2, reads DTAVSQTPKYLVTQMGNDKSIKCEQNLGHDTMYWYKQDSKKFLKIMFSYNNKELIINETVPNRFSPKSPDKAHLNLHINSLELGDSAVYFCASSQEYLRPSTNYGYTFGSGTRLTVV.